This T cell receptor beta chain was retrieved from a study of shared clonotypes between healthy human individuals. Whole-study context: Each donor contributed plates that comprised three CD4 naive, three CD4 memory, two CD8 naive and one CD8 memory.

Of note for this clone: Its antigen is unidentified.

Findings of the study overall: A reduction in generation probabilities was seen for non-shared clonotypes relative to those shared by all four donors.

CDR3 length: 13 residues. V was clipped by 2 bases and J by 6 bases, with 11 bases between them. It was across several immunoSEQ plates that each subset's genomic DNA was evenly split. As processed by the authors: With immunoSEQ giving junction-only sequences and no quality scores, filtering differed. The protocol was immunoSEQ multiplex PCR, while the TCRdb copy is restricted to in-frame clones and leaves out a portion. That table is the source of V, J and clone size, and D and trimming were worked out from the DNA. The sample includes some 1 million clones, more than 65% of them seen just once. Sequenced: memory CD4+ T cells sorted from blood. Subset indicated: CD45RA-negative fraction. This clonotype was obtained from a man aged 18 to 29 in good health. The chain couples TRBV23-1 to TRBJ2-7; no clear D gene. TRBV23-1 is marked as an open reading frame, function uncertain. The CDR3 protein is CASSQIVLGEQYF. CDR3 coding DNA: TGCGCCAGCAGTCAAATCGTTTTGGGCGAGCAGTACTTC.